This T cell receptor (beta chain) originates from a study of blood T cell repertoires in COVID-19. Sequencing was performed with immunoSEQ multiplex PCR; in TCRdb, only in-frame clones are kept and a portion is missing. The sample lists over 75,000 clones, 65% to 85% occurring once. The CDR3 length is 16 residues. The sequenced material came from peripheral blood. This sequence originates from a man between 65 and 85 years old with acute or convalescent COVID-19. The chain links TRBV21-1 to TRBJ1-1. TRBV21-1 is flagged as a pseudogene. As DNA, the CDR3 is TGTGCCAGCAGCCCAAACCTGCGGAGGAACAACGCTGAAGCTTTCTTT. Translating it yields CASSPNLRRNNAEAFF.